The 21 T cell receptor beta chains below all came from one sample that was sequenced in a study of control samples from healthy donors and cancer patients. This table comes from immunoSEQ multiplex PCR, and its TCRdb copy is limited to in-frame clones, with some not included. The top ten hold over 0.85% of the sample, which has approximately 94,000 clones, roughly nine tenths seen once. The sample consisted of blood. The receptors come from a woman under 40 in good health.

V usage is TRBV11-2 and J usage is TRBJ1-2, with D unclear. Germline CDR1 is SGHAT and CDR2 is FQNNGV. The CDR3 is 14 amino acids. V was shortened by 4 bases and J by 8 bases, with 17 bases between the two germline ends. CDR3 sequence reads: CASSSLAGNGGYTF. The DNA of the CDR3 is TGTGCCAGCAGCTCCCTTGCGGGGAATGGGGGCTACACCTTC. Supplemented by reference TRBV11-2 and TRBJ1-2, the full variable domain reads EAGVAQSPRYKIIEKRQSVAFWCNPISGHATLYWYQQILGQGPKLLIQFQNNGVVDDSQLPKDRFSAERLKGVDSTLKIQPAKLEDSAVYLCASSSLAGNGGYTFGSGTRLTVV.

The chain joins TRBV2 to TRBJ2-7; 9 bases agree with TRBD2. The CDR3 has 16 amino acids. The trim removed 4 bases at V and 3 bases at J, leaving 10 bases unmatched. Germline V gives CDR1 SNHLY, CDR2 FYNNEI. CDR3 DNA sequence: TGTGCCAGCAGTGGCCCGCTAGCGGGATCTCTCTACGAGCAGTACTTC. This sequence encodes CASSGPLAGSLYEQYF.

The chain links TRBV6-2 or TRBV6-3 to TRBJ1-2, with 7 nucleotides matching TRBD1. Germline CDR1 and CDR2: MNHEY and SVGEGT. The junction had 7 bases not matched to a gene; V was cut back by 2 bases and J by 1 base. CDR3 length: 16 residues. CDR3 in DNA: TGTGCCAGCAGTTACCGGGACAGATACTATAACTATGGCTACACCTTC. Protein sequence: CASSYRDRYYNYGYTF.

The V and J genes are TRBV7-9 and TRBJ2-5; D is undetermined. CDR1 SEHNR and CDR2 FQNEAQ come from the germline V gene (reference sequence). The CDR3 is made up of 14 amino acids. Between the trimmed V and J ends, which lost 5 bases and 5 bases, there was a span of 15 bases. The CDR3 DNA is TGTGCCAGCAGCAAACCGCGTGGGCCCGAGACCCAGTACTTC. Translated: CASSKPRGPETQYF.

This chain connects TRBV10-3 to TRBJ2-7, with D perhaps given as TRBD1 or TRBD2 (6 bases each). Trimming shortened V by 8 bases and J by 3 bases, and 20 bases separated the two germline ends. The CDR3 is made up of 15 amino acids. The germline V gene has CDR1 ENHRY and CDR2 SYGVKD. The CDR3 DNA reads TGTGCCATCCGGGGGACTGTACAGGGCTACTACGAGCAGTACTTC. Its translation is CAIRGTVQGYYEQYF.

This sequence joins TRBV4-2 and TRBJ2-1; no definite D call. The CDR3 loop spans 12 amino acids. Germline V CDR1 and CDR2: LGHNA, YNFKEQ. V lost 3 bases, J lost 6 bases, and 6 bases lay in between. The CDR3 protein is CASSHVGNEQFF. CDR3 DNA sequence: TGTGCCAGCAGCCATGTTGGCAATGAGCAGTTCTTC.

This sequence joins TRBV5-4 and TRBJ1-1, with unresolved D. V was shortened by 6 bases and J by 1 base, with 19 bases between the two germline ends. The length of the CDR3 is 16 residues. Germline V lookup: CDR1 SGHNT, CDR2 YYREEE (reference sequence). The CDR3 DNA reads as TGTGCCAGCAAACCGACCCGGTTTGGCGAGAACACTGAAGCTTTCTTT. Translated: CASKPTRFGENTEAFF.

The chain joins TRBV7-9 to TRBJ1-2; D ambiguous. The CDR3 has 15 residues. CDR1 is SEHNR, CDR2 FQNEAQ, per germline (reference sequence). The ends were cut back, 5 bases at V and 4 bases at J, with 17 bases in the middle. The CDR3 region has the DNA TGTGCCAGCAGCCTTCCCCCCTCTGATCTCTATGGCTACACCTTC. It codes for CASSLPPSDLYGYTF. Based on the CDR3 plus reference TRBV7-9 and TRBJ1-2, the full variable domain is DTGVSQNPRHKITKRGQNVTFRCDPISEHNRLYWYRQTLGQGPEFLTYFQNEAQLEKSRLLSDRFSAERPKGSFSTLEIQRTEQGDSAMYLCASSLPPSDLYGYTFGSGTRLTVV.

The CDR3 here is CASSYGGETQYF. As DNA, the CDR3 is TGTGCCAGCAGTTACGGAGGGGAGACCCAGTACTTC. This chain links TRBV6-5 with TRBJ2-5; possibly TRBD2 for D (6 bases). The CDR3 runs to 12 residues. In germline, CDR1 is MNHEY, CDR2 SVGAGI. Trimming took 2 bases from V and 5 from J, leaving 6 bases between them.

This clone is a singleton in its sample. This chain connects TRBV5-5 to TRBJ2-7, with TRBD1 as a possible D gene (5 bases). Germline lookup yields CDR1 SGHKS and CDR2 YYEKEE (reference sequence). This CDR3 contains 14 residues. Trimming removed 4 bases at V and 4 bases at J, with 15 bases between. This CDR3 reads CASSRDSPPYEQYF. Written as DNA, the CDR3 is TGTGCCAGCAGCCGCGACAGCCCCCCTTACGAGCAGTACTTC.

This chain links TRBV27 with TRBJ1-5, with D hard to call. Between the trimmed V and J ends, which lost 5 bases and 4 bases, there was a span of 12 bases. Per germline, CDR1 MNHEY and CDR2 SMNVEV (reference sequence). This CDR3 spans 14 amino acids. The CDR3 loop is CASSPREINQPQHF. The CDR3 DNA reads TGTGCCAGCAGTCCGCGGGAGATAAATCAGCCCCAGCATTTT.

This sequence joins TRBV30 and TRBJ2-4; 9 nucleotides agree with TRBD1. Germline assignment: CDR1 GTSNPN and CDR2 SVGIG (reference sequence). Trimming at V came to 4 bases and at J to 0 bases, leaving 13 bases not matched to a gene. The CDR3 has 18 amino acids. CDR3 loop: CAWTPYPGQGLAKNIQYF. CDR3 sequence (DNA): TGTGCCTGGACCCCGTACCCGGGACAGGGATTAGCCAAAAACATTCAGTACTTC.

The genes are TRBV7-8 and TRBJ2-1; the D gene is possibly TRBD1 (5 bases). CDR3 size: 13 residues. Trimming removed 1 base from V and 9 bases from J, with 10 bases in between. Per germline, CDR1 SGHVS and CDR2 FQNEAQ. The CDR3 DNA reads as TGTGCCAGCAGCTTAGACAGGTTAGGTGAGCAGTTCTTC. Amino acid sequence: CASSLDRLGEQFF.

The gene calls are TRBV11-3 and TRBJ2-3, with unresolved D. The CDR3 is 13 residues long. Per germline, CDR1 SGHNT and CDR2 YENEEA. V was pared by 1 base and J by 3 bases, with 5 bases between. CDR3 sequence reads: CASSLGPTDTQYF. The CDR3 DNA reads TGTGCCAGCAGCTTAGGTCCTACAGATACGCAGTATTTT.

The rearrangement uses TRBV3-1 (or the pseudogene TRBV3-2) and TRBJ1-1, with 9 positions matching TRBD1. The junction had 8 bases not matched to a gene; V was cut back by 1 base and J by 5 bases. The germline V gene has CDR1 LGHDT and CDR2 YNNKEL (reference sequence). The CDR3 is 16 amino acids. The CDR3 region has the DNA TGTGCCAGCAGCCAAGCCATCGGACAGGGGAGGACTGAAGCTTTCTTT. It translates to CASSQAIGQGRTEAFF.

The chain joins TRBV29-1 to TRBJ1-1, with D possibly TRBD1 on 5 matching bases. The CDR3 has 14 residues. CDR1 is SQVTM and CDR2 is ANQGSEA in the germline V gene. Trimming removed 7 bases from V and 0 bases from J, with 15 bases in between. As DNA, the CDR3 is TGCAGCGGCCACCGGGGGACGATGAACACTGAAGCTTTCTTT. Encoded protein: CSGHRGTMNTEAFF.

The CDR3 reads CASRGVPSNQPQHF. For the CDR3, the DNA is TGTGCCAGCCGAGGGGTCCCTAGCAATCAGCCCCAGCATTTT. V usage is TRBV28 and J usage is TRBJ1-5; maybe TRBD1 (5 bases). Per germline, CDR1 MDHEN and CDR2 SYDVKM. V was trimmed by 8 bases and J by 0 bases, leaving 11 bases between them. The CDR3 runs to 14 residues.

The chain employs TRBV3-1 (or the pseudogene TRBV3-2) and TRBJ1-1; D unresolved. Looked up from germline, CDR1 is LGHDT and CDR2 is YNNKEL (reference sequence). This CDR3 comprises 14 residues. V lost 6 bases to trimming and J lost 1 base, with 12 bases between them. The CDR3 sequence: CASRLLDGNTEAFF. For the CDR3, the DNA is TGTGCCAGCAGACTCCTGGACGGGAACACTGAAGCTTTCTTT.

The chain uses TRBV9 and TRBJ1-1; D unclear. V lost 2 bases, J lost 2 bases, and 7 bases lay in between. The CDR3 covers 13 residues. From germline, CDR1 is SGDLS and CDR2 YYNGEE. The CDR3 here is CASSVNRNTEAFF. The CDR3 DNA is TGTGCCAGCAGCGTCAACAGAAACACTGAAGCTTTCTTT.

The rearrangement links TRBV7-2 to TRBJ1-1; perhaps TRBD1 as D (5 bases). Trimming left V 2 bases short and J 5 bases short, with 9 bases between. The CDR3 has 13 amino acids. Germline lookup yields CDR1 SGHTA and CDR2 FQGNSA. This CDR3 reads CASSLLGGTEAFF. CDR3 bases: TGTGCCAGCAGCTTACTGGGGGGGACTGAAGCTTTCTTT.

For the CDR3, the DNA is TGCGCCAGCAGCTCGGGATCGTCGGGCTCTGGGGCCAACGTCCTGACTTTC. It translates to CASSSGSSGSGANVLTF. The gene calls are TRBV5-1 and TRBJ2-6; weak D call: TRBD2 (5 bases). V gave up 3 bases and J gave up 0 bases, with 13 bases separating them. The V gene's germline CDR1 is SGHRS and CDR2 YFSETQ. There are 17 residues in the CDR3.